These 20 T cell receptor beta chains share one sample of origin, sequenced in a study of T cells in Graves' hyperthyroidism and ophthalmopathy. Using RNA transcripts as the source, TCR beta CDR3 regions were amplified. HTBI primers were employed in a first-round RT-PCR of the TCR CDR3. TCRdb re-derived calls from the multiplex PCR reads in MiXCR, one entry per CDR3 protein. The repertoire has about 340,000 distinct CDR3 sequences, roughly 20% of them found once; the top ten carry about 53%. The sample consisted of blood. These receptors all stem from a woman aged 50 to 60 with Graves' hyperthyroidism.

This clonotype was counted many times. The chain employs TRBV7-2 and TRBJ1-1; D is unclear. The V end was cut by 5 bases, the J end by 2 bases, with 3 bases between. Germline assignment: CDR1 SGHTA and CDR2 FQGNSA. The CDR3 sequence is 11 residues long. CDR3 in DNA: TGTGCCAGCAGCGATAACACTGAAGCTTTCTTT. Translating it yields CASSDNTEAFF. The variable domain in full, completed from reference TRBV7-2 and TRBJ1-1, reads GAGVSQSPSNKVTEKGKDVELRCDPISGHTALYWYRQSLGQGLEFLIYFQGNSAPDKSGLPSDRFSAERTGGSVSTLTIQRTQQEDSAVYLCASSDNTEAFFGQGTRLTVV.

This clonotype came up many times. The V call is TRBV7-2, the J call TRBJ1-5, with D unresolved. This CDR3 has 13 amino acids. Germline V gene lookup returns CDR1 SGHTA and CDR2 FQGNSA. V lost 2 bases to trimming and J lost 6 bases, with 8 bases between them. In nucleotides, the CDR3 is TGTGCCAGCAGCTTACAGGCTGGTCAGCCCCAGCATTTT. As protein: CASSLQAGQPQHF.

V usage is TRBV9 and J usage is TRBJ2-6, with TRBD1 as a possible D gene (5 bases). In germline, CDR1 is SGDLS, CDR2 YYNGEE. Trimming pared 3 bases from V and 0 bases from J, leaving 19 bases between. CDR3 length: 19 residues. CDR3 DNA sequence: TGTGCCAGCAGCGAAACCCCAGGGTCTCGTATCTCTGGGGCCAACGTCCTGACTTTC. This encodes CASSETPGSRISGANVLTF.

This clonotype was found a few times. This chain links TRBV28 with TRBJ1-5; D gene ambiguous. The CDR3 runs to 14 residues. CDR1 and CDR2 (germline): MDHEN, SYDVKM. The V gene lost 7 bases and the J gene lost 7 bases, with 17 bases spanning the gap. The CDR3 is CASTTGRARQPQHF. CDR3 bases: TGTGCCAGCACCACGGGGAGGGCACGGCAGCCCCAGCATTTT. Using reference TRBV28 and TRBJ1-5 for the parts outside the CDR3, the full variable domain is DVKVTQSSRYLVKRTGEKVFLECVQDMDHENMFWYRQDPGLGLRLIYFSYDVKMKEKGDIPEGYSVSREKKERFSLILESASTNQTSMYLCASTTGRARQPQHFGDGTRLSIL.

V gene TRBV10-1 combines with J gene TRBJ2-7; D is perhaps TRBD2 (6 bases). Germline CDR1 WNHNN, CDR2 SYGVQD (reference sequence). This CDR3 comprises 14 residues. The V and J ends lost 8 bases and 4 bases respectively, with 18 bases between them. In nucleotides, the CDR3 is TGCGCCAGCGGGGGACTGCCCCTCGAATACGAGCAGTACGTC. Amino acid sequence: CASGGLPLEYEQYV.

This clonotype has more than one count but fewer than ten. The chain combines TRBV18 with TRBJ1-5; D unclear. The germline V gene encodes CDR1 KGHSH and CDR2 LQKENI. This CDR3 spans 14 amino acids. Trimming removed 3 bases from V and 5 bases from J, with 11 bases in between. The CDR3 DNA reads TGTGCCAGCTCACCGTCGGGGAATGATCAGCCCCAGCATTTT. This codes for CASSPSGNDQPQHF.

With regard to this clonotype: A read error may produce the germline difference seen at one junction end. The chain uses TRBV3-1 and TRBJ2-1; TRBD2 matches at 7 bases. Germline CDR1 LGHDT, CDR2 YNNKEL (reference sequence). The CDR3 has 16 amino acids. For the CDR3, the DNA is TGTGCCAGCAGCCAAGATCTAGCGGATTGGGGCAATGAGCAGCTCTTC. It is translated as CASSQDLADWGNEQLF.

The chain recombines TRBV6-1 with TRBJ1-2; a possible D gene is TRBD1 (5 bases). CDR1 and CDR2 from the germline V gene are MNHNS and SASEGT. V dropped 10 bases and J dropped 4 bases, with 10 bases sitting between them. The CDR3 sequence is 11 residues long. The CDR3 region is CAIDDSYGYTF. Here the CDR3 DNA reads TGTGCCATCGACGACAGCTATGGCTACACCTTC.

The table lists this clonotype with a few counts. CDR3 DNA: TGTGCCATCAGTGACGGGGACAGGTCGAATTCACCCCTCCACTTT. This encodes CAISDGDRSNSPLHF. The chain is built from TRBV10-3 and TRBJ1-6, with TRBD1 identical over 8 bases. Germline loops: CDR1 ENHRY, CDR2 SYGVKD. V lost 3 bases, J lost 7 bases, and 5 bases stayed unmatched. This CDR3 is 15 amino acids long.

Only one count was recorded for this clonotype. This rearrangement joins TRBV7-9 to TRBJ2-7; 7 bases agree with TRBD2. The V segment lost 1 base and the J segment 5 bases; nucleotides outside the gene matches: 5. Looked up from germline, CDR1 is SEHNR and CDR2 is FQNEAQ (reference sequence). This CDR3 is built from 14 residues. The CDR3 nucleotides are TGTGCCAGCAGCTTAGGTGGGGGGGTGGACGAGCAGTACTTC. Translating it yields CASSLGGGVDEQYF.

In this sample, this clonotype turned up many times. The V call is TRBV18, the J call TRBJ2-7; D possibly corresponds to TRBD2 (5 bases). CDR3 length: 15 residues. Trimming removed 1 base from V and 2 bases from J, with 12 bases in between. CDR1 is KGHSH and CDR2 is LQKENI in the germline V gene. The CDR3: CASSPRSGAAYEQYF. CDR3 nucleotide sequence: TGTGCCAGCTCACCACGCAGCGGTGCGGCCTACGAGCAGTACTTC.

V is TRBV6-1 and J is TRBJ1-1, with D uncertain. This CDR3 spans 14 amino acids. With 1 base removed from V and 1 base from J, the gap between germline ends came to 7 bases. CDR1 and CDR2 (germline): MNHNS, SASEGT. CDR3 sequence reads: CASSEGTGNTEAFF. The CDR3 DNA sequence: TGTGCCAGCAGTGAAGGGACGGGGAACACTGAAGCTTTCTTT.

The rearrangement uses TRBV5-6 and TRBJ2-1; 8 bases align to TRBD2. V lost 6 bases, J lost 1 base, and 6 bases stayed unmatched. The CDR3 length is 15 residues. Per germline, CDR1 SGHDT and CDR2 YYEEEE. CDR3 coding DNA: TGTGCCAGCACCCAGCGGGAGTATTCCTACAATGAGCAGTTCTTC. It yields the protein CASTQREYSYNEQFF.

This clonotype was recorded many times. The chain combines TRBV3-1 with TRBJ1-2; D gene uncertain. The CDR3 totals 14 residues. V lost 0 bases to trimming and J lost 3 bases, with 8 bases between them. The germline CDR1 and CDR2 sequences are LGHDT and YNNKEL (reference sequence). CDR3 in DNA: TGTGCCAGCAGCCAAGACGTCAGCTACTATGGCTACACCTTC. Translation: CASSQDVSYYGYTF.

With regard to this clonotype: One base away lies a much larger clone, so this may be a sequencing read error. The gene calls are TRBV20-1 and TRBJ2-1; 8 bases match TRBD2. V shed 6 bases and J 5 bases; nucleotides not matched to a gene: 6. The CDR3 sequence is 13 residues long. CDR1 DFQATT and CDR2 SNEGSKA come from the germline V gene (reference sequence). The CDR3 is CSAKPAGDNEQFF. In DNA, the CDR3 is TGCAGTGCAAAGCCAGCGGGGGACAATGAGCAGTTCTTC.

The chain combines TRBV6-1 with TRBJ1-1; 7 bases are a match to TRBD1. This CDR3 comprises 15 residues. CDR1 is MNHNS and CDR2 is SASEGT in the germline V gene. With 0 bases clipped from V and 7 bases from J, the junction kept 8 bases outside the gene matches. The CDR3 spells CASSEALGQPYEAFF. In DNA form, the CDR3 reads TGTGCCAGCAGTGAAGCATTGGGACAGCCCTATGAAGCTTTCTTT.

This clonotype has ten or more counts. The genes are TRBV18 and TRBJ2-1; 11 bases line up with TRBD2. The CDR3 runs to 16 residues. The J segment lost 3 bases and the V segment lost 4 bases, leaving 5 bases of the junction unmatched. CDR1 KGHSH and CDR2 LQKENI come from the germline V gene. In DNA form, the CDR3 reads TGTGCCAGCTCACTACTAGCGGGAGTGGGCTACAATGAGCAGTTCTTC. Residues: CASSLLAGVGYNEQFF.

This clonotype was picked up a small number of times. V is TRBV5-1 and J is TRBJ2-2; possibly TRBD2 for D (6 bases). V was clipped by 1 base and J by 6 bases, with 16 bases between them. The CDR3 totals 16 residues. CDR1 and CDR2 from the germline V gene are SGHRS and YFSETQ. As DNA, the CDR3 is TGCGCCAGCAGCTTGCAGACCCAGGGCGGGGCCGGGGAGCTGTTTTTT. Residues: CASSLQTQGGAGELFF.

This rearrangement joins TRBV19 to TRBJ2-1; D is possibly TRBD2 (6 bases). V was shortened by 2 bases and J by 6 bases, with 14 bases between the two germline ends. The CDR3 is 15 amino acids. Germline-derived CDR1 and CDR2 are LNHDA and SQIVND (reference sequence). The CDR3 bases are TGTGCCAGTAGTATATTGGCTAGCGTAGGCAATGAGCAGTTCTTC. It codes for CASSILASVGNEQFF.

The chain carries TRBV29-1 and TRBJ2-5; 8 nucleotides match TRBD2. V shed 6 bases and J 5 bases; nucleotides not matched to a gene: 8. This CDR3 has 13 amino acids. Germline values: CDR1 SQVTM, CDR2 ANQGSEA. Here the CDR3 reads CSVDFRLAETQYF. As DNA, the CDR3 is TGCAGCGTGGACTTCAGACTAGCGGAGACCCAGTACTTC.